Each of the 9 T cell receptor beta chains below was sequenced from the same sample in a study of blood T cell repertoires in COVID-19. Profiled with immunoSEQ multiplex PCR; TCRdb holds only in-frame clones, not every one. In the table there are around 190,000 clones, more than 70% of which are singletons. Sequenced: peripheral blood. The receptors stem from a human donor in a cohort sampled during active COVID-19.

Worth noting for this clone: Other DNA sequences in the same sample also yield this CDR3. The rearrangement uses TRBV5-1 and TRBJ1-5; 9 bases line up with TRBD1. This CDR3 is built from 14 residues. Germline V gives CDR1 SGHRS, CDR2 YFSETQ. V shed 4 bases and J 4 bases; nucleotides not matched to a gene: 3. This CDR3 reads CASSLGTGNQPQHF. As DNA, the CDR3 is TGCGCCAGCAGCCTAGGGACAGGGAATCAGCCCCAGCATTTT.

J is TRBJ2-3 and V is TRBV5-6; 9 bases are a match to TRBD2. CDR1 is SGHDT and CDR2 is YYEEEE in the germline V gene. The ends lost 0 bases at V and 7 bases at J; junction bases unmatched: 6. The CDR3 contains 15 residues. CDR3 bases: TGTGCCAGCAGCTTGGGTGGGACTAGCAGCAATACGCAGTATTTT. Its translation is CASSLGGTSSNTQYF.

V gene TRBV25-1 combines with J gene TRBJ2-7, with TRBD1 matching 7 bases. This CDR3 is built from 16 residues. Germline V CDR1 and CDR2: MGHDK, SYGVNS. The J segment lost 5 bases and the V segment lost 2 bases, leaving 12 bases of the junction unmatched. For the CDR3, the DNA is TGTGCCAGCAGTGAACACAGGGGCATTTTGAGGGACGAGCAGTACTTC. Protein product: CASSEHRGILRDEQYF.

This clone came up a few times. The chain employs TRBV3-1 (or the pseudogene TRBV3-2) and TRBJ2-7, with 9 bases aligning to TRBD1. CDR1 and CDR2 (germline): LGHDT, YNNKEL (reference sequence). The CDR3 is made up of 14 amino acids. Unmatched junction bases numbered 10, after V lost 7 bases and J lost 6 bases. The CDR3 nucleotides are TGTGCCAGCACCGATGGGACAGGGAGTGGCGAGCAGTACTTC. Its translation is CASTDGTGSGEQYF.

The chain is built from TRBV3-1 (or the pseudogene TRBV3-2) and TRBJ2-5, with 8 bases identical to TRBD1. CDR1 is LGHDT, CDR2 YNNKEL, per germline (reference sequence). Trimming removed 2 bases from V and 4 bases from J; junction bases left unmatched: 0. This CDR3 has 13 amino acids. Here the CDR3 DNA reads TGTGCCAGCAGCCAACAGGGGGCAGAGACCCAGTACTTC. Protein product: CASSQQGAETQYF.

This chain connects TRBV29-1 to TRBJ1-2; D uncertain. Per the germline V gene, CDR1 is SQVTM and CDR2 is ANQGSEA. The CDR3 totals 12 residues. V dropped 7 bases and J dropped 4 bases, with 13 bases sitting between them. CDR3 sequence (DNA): TGCAGCGGCGGGGAAAACTTCTATGGCTACACCTTC. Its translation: CSGGENFYGYTF.

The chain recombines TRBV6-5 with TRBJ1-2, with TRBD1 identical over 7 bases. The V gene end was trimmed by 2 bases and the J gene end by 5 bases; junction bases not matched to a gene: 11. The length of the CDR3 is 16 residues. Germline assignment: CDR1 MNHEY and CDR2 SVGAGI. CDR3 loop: CASSYRKGQPLYGYTF. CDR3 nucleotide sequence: TGTGCCAGCAGTTACCGAAAGGGACAGCCCTTATATGGCTACACCTTC.

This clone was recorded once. CDR3 residues: CASSVRGRGTEAFF. The CDR3 nucleotides are TGTGCCAGCAGCGTAAGGGGAAGGGGTACTGAAGCTTTCTTT. This chain uses TRBV9 with TRBJ1-1; D is perhaps TRBD1 (5 bases). The CDR3 consists of 14 residues. Germline CDR1 is SGDLS and CDR2 is YYNGEE. Deletions cut 1 base from V and 5 bases from J, with 12 bases between.

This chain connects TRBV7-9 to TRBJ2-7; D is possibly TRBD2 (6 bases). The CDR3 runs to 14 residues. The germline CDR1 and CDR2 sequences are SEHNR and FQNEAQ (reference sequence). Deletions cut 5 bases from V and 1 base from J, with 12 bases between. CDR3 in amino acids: CASSPMGGSYEQYF. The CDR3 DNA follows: TGTGCCAGCAGCCCGATGGGGGGTTCCTACGAGCAGTACTTC. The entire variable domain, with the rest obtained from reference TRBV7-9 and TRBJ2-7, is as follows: DTGVSQNPRHKITKRGQNVTFRCDPISEHNRLYWYRQTLGQGPEFLTYFQNEAQLEKSRLLSDRFSAERPKGSFSTLEIQRTEQGDSAMYLCASSPMGGSYEQYFGPGTRLTVT.